Each of the 31 T cell receptor beta chains below was sequenced from the same sample in a study of STAT3 mutations in large granular lymphocyte leukemia (dated by TCRdb to about 2019). The library came from the immunoSEQ multiplex PCR assay. TCRdb retrieved this table from immuneACCESS and kept in-frame rearrangements only. Not all clones are present; in checked studies, unresolved V genes account for under half, and no reason is known for the remainder. Within this sample are some 37,000 clones, with 70% to 90% of them counted one time only. 0.43% of the sample is in the top ten clones. Overall results and qualifications from the work: At least one immunodominant TCRbeta clonotype was identified in every T-LGLL patient, and multiple immunodominant subclonotypes were identified in about half of the T-LGLL patients.

For these TCRs, the target antigens are not known. Sequencing used PBMCs. The receptors stem from a human donor with T large granular lymphocyte leukemia. Some clones in this sample may be carry-over from other donors' samples.

This clone was seen only a few times. The chain has TRBV18 and TRBJ2-2; D not certain. Germline lookup yields CDR1 KGHSH and CDR2 LQKENI. Trimming took 5 bases from V and 2 from J, leaving 6 bases between them. This CDR3 is 13 amino acids long. CDR3 sequence (DNA): TGTGCCAGCTCAAACAGCAACACCGGGGAGCTGTTTTTT. Its translation is CASSNSNTGELFF.

The chain employs TRBV4-1 and TRBJ2-5; 10 positions match TRBD1. With V trimmed by 5 bases and J by 5 bases, 8 bases remained unmatched. Germline V gene sequence: CDR1 MGHRA, CDR2 YSYEKL. This CDR3 is built from 15 residues. The CDR3 region is CASSTRDRGLETQYF. The DNA of the CDR3 is TGCGCCAGCAGCACACGGGACAGGGGATTGGAGACCCAGTACTTC.

The chain joins TRBV6-5 to TRBJ2-5; 12 nucleotides align to TRBD1. The trim removed 6 bases at V and 5 bases at J, leaving 7 bases unmatched. Germline loops: CDR1 MNHEY, CDR2 SVGAGI. This CDR3 spans 15 amino acids. The CDR3 here is CASSPGQGAGETQYF. CDR3 sequence (DNA): TGTGCCAGCAGCCCGGGACAGGGGGCGGGGGAGACCCAGTACTTC.

The chain is built from TRBV6-5 and TRBJ2-5, with 7 bases lining up with TRBD2. Germline V CDR1 and CDR2: MNHEY, SVGAGI. Losses at the gene ends were 2 bases for V and 0 bases for J; bases not matched to a gene: 3. The CDR3 is 15 residues long. CDR3 nucleotides: TGTGCCAGCAGTTACGCCGGGGGGTACCAAGAGACCCAGTACTTC. It translates to CASSYAGGYQETQYF.

The chain couples TRBV6-5 to TRBJ1-4; 7 nucleotides line up with TRBD1. Looked up from germline, CDR1 is MNHEY and CDR2 is SVGAGI. The CDR3 has 13 residues. V dropped 8 bases and J dropped 4; count of bases not matched to a gene: 4. CDR3 loop: CASQGGFNEKLFF. The CDR3 nucleotides are TGTGCCAGCCAGGGGGGGTTTAATGAAAAACTGTTTTTT.

This clone appeared once. CDR3 amino acids: CASSASGAANQPQHF. The CDR3, as DNA: TGTGCCAGCAGCGCCTCAGGGGCTGCCAATCAGCCCCAGCATTTT. This sequence joins TRBV5-5 and TRBJ1-5; D is perhaps TRBD1 (6 bases). The CDR3 runs to 15 residues. Germline CDR1 SGHKS, CDR2 YYEKEE (reference sequence). The V end was cut by 4 bases, the J end by 3 bases, with 14 bases between.

The gene calls are TRBV5-1 and TRBJ2-5; the D gene is possibly TRBD2 (5 bases). V was trimmed by 4 bases and J by 2 bases, leaving 12 bases between them. Germline lookup yields CDR1 SGHRS and CDR2 YFSETQ. The CDR3 is 14 residues long. CDR3 sequence reads: CASSRSSTQETQYF. For the CDR3, the DNA is TGCGCCAGCAGCAGGTCTAGCACTCAAGAGACCCAGTACTTC.

The genes are TRBV10-3 and TRBJ2-1, with 8 nucleotides matching TRBD1. This CDR3 is built from 15 residues. The trim removed 1 base at V and 8 bases at J, leaving 7 bases unmatched. Germline CDR1 is ENHRY and CDR2 is SYGVKD. Here the CDR3 DNA reads TGTGCCATCAGTGAGTTAGTCGGGACAGGCGATGAGCAGTTCTTC. Translating gives CAISELVGTGDEQFF.

This clone occurred once. J is TRBJ2-4 and V is TRBV6-6; D possibly corresponds to TRBD1 (6 bases). CDR1 and CDR2 (germline): MNHNY, SVGAGI (reference sequence). CDR3 length: 15 amino acids. V gave up 6 bases and J gave up 7 bases, with 19 bases separating them. The CDR3 loop reads CASSVIRGNGNIQYF. CDR3 DNA: TGTGCCAGCAGCGTCATAAGGGGGAATGGGAACATTCAGTACTTC.

This rearrangement joins TRBV29-1 to TRBJ1-1; D remains unclear. The ends were cut back, 8 bases at V and 5 bases at J, with 18 bases in the middle. The CDR3 is 13 residues long. Looked up from germline, CDR1 is SQVTM and CDR2 is ANQGSEA. The CDR3: CSHRRVGETEAFF. As DNA, the CDR3 is TGCAGCCATCGGAGGGTTGGGGAGACTGAAGCTTTCTTT. The full variable domain, completed using reference TRBV29-1 and TRBJ1-1, is SAVISQKPSRDICQRGTSLTIQCQVDSQVTMMFWYRQQPGQSLTLIATANQGSEATYESGFVIDKFPISRPNLTFSTLTVSNMSPEDSSIYLCSHRRVGETEAFFGQGTRLTVV.

This clone was seen once. The chain joins TRBV6-5 to TRBJ2-7; 8 nucleotides align to TRBD2. This CDR3 is built from 14 residues. Trimming cost V 4 bases and J 6 bases; bases outside gene matches: 8. CDR1 and CDR2 (germline): MNHEY, SVGAGI. CDR3 in DNA: TGTGCCAGCAGTTCCTTCGGGGGGGCACTCGAGCAGTACGTC. The encoded protein is CASSSFGGALEQYV.

CDR3 sequence: CAWSFRANTEAFF. Written as DNA, the CDR3 is TGTGCCTGGAGTTTTCGGGCGAACACTGAAGCTTTCTTT. This sequence joins TRBV30 and TRBJ1-1; D call uncertain. V was clipped by 2 bases and J by 1 base, with 8 bases between them. The CDR3 is 13 residues long. CDR1 and CDR2 (germline): GTSNPN, SVGIG (reference sequence).

This chain uses TRBV11-3 with TRBJ2-7; D not certain. Germline values: CDR1 SGHNT, CDR2 YENEEA. The V and J ends lost 2 bases and 0 bases respectively, with 5 bases between them. This CDR3 is 13 amino acids long. The CDR3 sequence is CASSLSDSYEQYF. The CDR3 DNA reads TGTGCCAGCAGCTTATCGGACTCCTACGAGCAGTACTTC.

The rearrangement links TRBV18 to TRBJ2-3; D call uncertain. The V gene lost 3 bases and the J gene lost 6 bases, with 4 bases spanning the gap. The length of the CDR3 is 11 residues. CDR1 and CDR2 (germline): KGHSH, LQKENI. The CDR3 reads CASSPMDTQYF. CDR3 nucleotide sequence: TGTGCCAGCTCACCGATGGATACGCAGTATTTT.

V is TRBV7-9 and J is TRBJ2-3; D is perhaps TRBD1 (6 bases). Germline CDR1 is SEHNR and CDR2 is FQNEAQ (reference sequence). The CDR3 loop spans 18 amino acids. V was shortened by 5 bases and J by 0 bases, with 21 bases between the two germline ends. CDR3 protein: CASSPDRLQALSTDTQYF. For the CDR3, the DNA is TGTGCCAGCAGCCCCGACAGGCTCCAGGCCCTAAGCACAGATACGCAGTATTTT.

The chain uses TRBV30 and TRBJ2-5; a weak D match, TRBD2 (6 bases). Germline-derived CDR1 and CDR2 are GTSNPN and SVGIG (reference sequence). This CDR3 contains 12 residues. Trimming took 4 bases from V and 5 from J, leaving 11 bases between them. In nucleotides, the CDR3 is TGTGCCTGGATTCTAGGAGGGGAGACCCAGTACTTC. Residues: CAWILGGETQYF.

The chain combines TRBV28 with TRBJ1-5, with a possible D match to TRBD1 (6 bases). Germline values: CDR1 MDHEN, CDR2 SYDVKM. There are 16 residues in the CDR3. The ends were cut back, 7 bases at V and 0 bases at J, with 16 bases in the middle. CDR3 residues: CASTLAGGYSNQPQHF. The CDR3 DNA reads TGTGCCAGCACTCTCGCGGGGGGCTATAGCAATCAGCCCCAGCATTTT.

This sequence joins TRBV7-6 and TRBJ1-4; D perhaps matches TRBD1 (5 bases). In germline, CDR1 is SGHVS, CDR2 FNYEAQ. The germline V and J ends were trimmed by 0 bases and 6 bases, with 5 bases remaining between them. CDR3 length: 13 residues. This chain's CDR3 is CASSLAGDEKLFF. The CDR3 DNA follows: TGTGCCAGCAGCTTAGCGGGGGATGAAAAACTGTTTTTT.

The CDR3, as DNA: TGTGCCAGCAGTGACAGAGGGTATGGCTACACCTTC. Translation: CASSDRGYGYTF. The chain employs TRBV6-6 and TRBJ1-2, with D perhaps TRBD1 (5 bases). V dropped 5 bases and J dropped 5 bases, with 9 bases sitting between them. The germline V gene encodes CDR1 MNHNY and CDR2 SVGAGI (reference sequence). CDR3 length: 12 amino acids.

A single count supports this clone. The V gene is TRBV2, the J gene TRBJ1-5; TRBD1 is a possible D gene (5 bases). V gave up 4 bases and J gave up 4 bases, with 14 bases separating them. Germline V CDR1 and CDR2: SNHLY, FYNNEI. CDR3 size: 15 residues. In nucleotides, the CDR3 is TGTGCCAGCAGTGCGACGGCAGGGTGGAATCAGCCCCAGCATTTT. Translated: CASSATAGWNQPQHF.

The chain couples TRBV2 to TRBJ2-2; the D is unclear. Germline CDR1 SNHLY, CDR2 FYNNEI. CDR3 length equals 13 residues. V was pared by 3 bases and J by 4 bases, with 6 bases between. In DNA, the CDR3 is TGTGCCAGCAGTGAGCGTGGCACCGGGGAGCTGTTTTTT. Translating gives CASSERGTGELFF.

J is TRBJ2-3 and V is TRBV5-4; 7 bases are shared with TRBD1. The CDR3 sequence is 15 residues long. Germline values: CDR1 SGHNT, CDR2 YYREEE (reference sequence). Trimming removed 4 bases from V and 5 bases from J; junction bases left unmatched: 10. The CDR3 is CASSPGGPKGDTQYF. In DNA, the CDR3 is TGTGCCAGCAGCCCAGGGGGACCGAAAGGAGATACGCAGTATTTT.

This chain uses TRBV10-1 with TRBJ2-3, with 7 bases that match TRBD2. This CDR3 spans 13 amino acids. Trimming took 5 bases from V and 6 from J; bases not matched to a gene: 5. The germline gives CDR1 WNHNN, CDR2 SYGVQD (reference sequence). The CDR3 region has the DNA TGCGCCAGCAGTTTGACTAGCTGGGATACGCAGTATTTT. Protein: CASSLTSWDTQYF.

The chain carries TRBV14 and TRBJ1-6; D not resolved. CDR3 length: 14 amino acids. Germline lookup yields CDR1 SGHDN and CDR2 FVKESK. The germline V and J ends were trimmed by 1 base and 10 bases, with 11 bases remaining between them. The CDR3 region has the DNA TGTGCCAGCAGCCAAGGGACGGGTGGGTCACCCCTCCACTTT. Residues: CASSQGTGGSPLHF.

The CDR3 nucleotides read TGCAGCGTCCGGGACAGAAACACCGGGGAGCTGTTTTTT. Protein product: CSVRDRNTGELFF. J is TRBJ2-2 and V is TRBV29-1; 7 nucleotides match TRBD1. With V trimmed by 6 bases and J by 2 bases, 3 bases remained unmatched. The CDR3 is made up of 13 amino acids. Germline values: CDR1 SQVTM, CDR2 ANQGSEA.

This chain links TRBV4-3 with TRBJ1-5, with D possibly matching TRBD1 (5 bases). Deletions cut 4 bases from V and 5 bases from J, with 9 bases between. CDR1 is LGHNA, CDR2 YSLEER, per germline. The CDR3 loop spans 13 amino acids. The CDR3 here is CASSLNRYQPQHF. CDR3 DNA sequence: TGCGCCAGCAGCCTTAACAGGTATCAGCCCCAGCATTTT.

The J gene is TRBJ1-5, the V gene TRBV4-2; possibly TRBD1 for D (5 bases). This CDR3 has 15 residues. V dropped 3 bases and J dropped 3 bases, with 12 bases sitting between them. Germline CDR1 reads LGHNA; CDR2 reads YNFKEQ. The CDR3 sequence: CASSQGGRDNQPQHF. Written as DNA, the CDR3 is TGTGCCAGCAGCCAGGGGGGACGGGACAATCAGCCCCAGCATTTT.

The chain links TRBV5-1 to TRBJ2-1, with a tentative D call TRBD1 (6 bases). With 0 bases removed from V and 6 bases from J, the gap between germline ends came to 7 bases. CDR1 and CDR2 from the germline V gene are SGHRS and YFSETQ. CDR3 length: 13 residues. DNA for the CDR3: TGCGCCAGCAGCTTGGGGACAGTCAATGAGCAGTTCTTC. Protein product: CASSLGTVNEQFF.

This clone was counted once. CDR3 coding DNA: TGTGCCAGCAGCTTAGGGACGGGGGGGAGTCGTGGCCAGTACTTC. It specifies CASSLGTGGSRGQYF. The chain employs TRBV7-2 and TRBJ2-5, with 8 bases fitting TRBD2. The CDR3 runs to 15 residues. Germline V gene data show CDR1 as SGHTA and CDR2 as FQGNSA. V was pared by 1 base and J by 10 bases, with 11 bases of the junction left unmatched.

J is TRBJ2-3 and V is TRBV7-9; TRBD1 matches 9 bases. Germline V gene data show CDR1 as SEHNR and CDR2 as FQNEAQ (reference sequence). This CDR3 comprises 17 residues. V shed 1 base, J shed 3 bases, and the junction held 8 bases outside the gene matches. Written as DNA, the CDR3 is TGTGCCAGCAGCTTAGGGGGACAGGGAGCGGGGACAGATACGCAGTATTTT. Translated: CASSLGGQGAGTDTQYF.

This clone has a single count. The genes are TRBV28 and TRBJ2-7; the D gene is possibly TRBD2 (5 bases). Trimming removed 7 bases from V and 3 bases from J, with 13 bases in between. Germline CDR1 MDHEN, CDR2 SYDVKM. This CDR3 has 13 amino acids. CDR3 loop: CASTEGLNYEQYF. The CDR3 DNA reads TGTGCCAGCACCGAAGGACTTAACTACGAGCAGTACTTC.